Sequencing of this TCR beta chain was carried out in a study of CD8 T cells in ankylosing spondylitis. It was by quantitative 5'-RACE with molecular barcodes that TCR beta libraries were made. TCRdb re-called the 5' RACE reads with MiXCR, one entry per CDR3 protein. The repertoire holds about 330,000 distinct CDR3 sequences, with 6.5% to 10% as singletons. Study-level findings and limits: From matched ankylosing spondylitis synovial fluid, disease-linked clones were reportedly recovered at significantly enriched levels. Disease-linked clones were CD8+ and relatively rare in peripheral blood. For ankylosing spondylitis blood, a TCR beta motif of seven to nine highly homologous variants appeared characteristic.

This clonotype was seen more than once but under ten times. Antigen: not known. The CDR3 is 15 residues long. J was trimmed by 6 bases and V by 2 bases; bases with no gene match: 8. Per germline, CDR1 LNHNV and CDR2 YYDKDF (reference sequence). The chain carries TRBV15 and TRBJ2-5, with TRBD1 matching over 8 bases. This clonotype was obtained from a male donor with ankylosing spondylitis. The sequenced sample consisted of blood, either unsorted or a sorted T cell fraction (not recorded which). The CDR3 DNA sequence: TGTGCCACCAGCAGACAAAACAGGGGGATTAAGACCCAGTACTTC. The encoded protein is CATSRQNRGIKTQYF. The full variable domain, its missing parts supplied by reference TRBV15 and TRBJ2-5, is DAMVIQNPRYQVTQFGKPVTLSCSQTLNHNVMYWYQQKSSQAPKLLFHYYDKDFNNEADTPDNFQSRRPNTSFCFLDIRSPGLGDTAMYLCATSRQNRGIKTQYFGPGTRLLVL.